The T cell receptor beta chain described here comes from a study of T cell changes during pregnancy in multiple sclerosis. Using immunoSEQ multiplex PCR, the repertoire was profiled, and TCRdb retains in-frame clones only, with some absent. The sample includes around 100,000 clones, approximately 90% of them seen just once. CDR3 length: 16 residues. Germline values: CDR1 SGHAT, CDR2 FQNNGV. V lost 4 bases and J lost 4; bases outside the gene matches: 5. The receptor comes from a female donor with multiple sclerosis, enrolled in a pregnancy study. The V gene is TRBV11-2, the J gene TRBJ1-5, with 12 bases matching TRBD1. Material: peripheral blood, obtained after pregnancy. In DNA, the CDR3 is TGTGCCAGCAGCTACCGGGACAGGGGGCGAAATCAGCCCCAGCATTTT. This translates into CASSYRDRGRNQPQHF. Full variable domain (outside the CDR3, taken from reference TRBV11-2 and TRBJ1-5): EAGVAQSPRYKIIEKRQSVAFWCNPISGHATLYWYQQILGQGPKLLIQFQNNGVVDDSQLPKDRFSAERLKGVDSTLKIQPAKLEDSAVYLCASSYRDRGRNQPQHFGDGTRLSIL.